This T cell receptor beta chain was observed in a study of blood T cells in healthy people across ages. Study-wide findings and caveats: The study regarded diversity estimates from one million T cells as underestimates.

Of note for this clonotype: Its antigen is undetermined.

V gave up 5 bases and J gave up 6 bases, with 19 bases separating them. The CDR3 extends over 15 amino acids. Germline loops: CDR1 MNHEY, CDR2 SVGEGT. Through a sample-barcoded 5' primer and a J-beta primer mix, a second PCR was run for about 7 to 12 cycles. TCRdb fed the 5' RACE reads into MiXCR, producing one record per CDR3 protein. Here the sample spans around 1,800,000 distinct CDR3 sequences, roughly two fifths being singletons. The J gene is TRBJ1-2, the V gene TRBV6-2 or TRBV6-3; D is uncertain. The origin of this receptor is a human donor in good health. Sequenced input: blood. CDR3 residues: CASSINMESRHGYTF. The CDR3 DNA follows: TGTGCCAGCAGTATAAATATGGAGTCTAGACATGGCTACACCTTC.